The subject of this entry is one T cell receptor beta chain. This entry is derived from a study of T-cell reconstitution after alpha-beta-depleted transplantation in children. Using unique molecular identifiers, the investigators prepared the TCRbeta library. TCRdb reprocessed the PCR reads with MiXCR, giving one entry per CDR3 protein. The sample consists of some 500,000 distinct CDR3 sequences, roughly 18% of them appearing once. This CDR3 region has 16 residues. V dropped 0 bases and J dropped 3 bases, with 15 bases sitting between them. Germline V lookup: CDR1 DFQATT, CDR2 SNEGSKA (reference sequence).

This TCR was sampled from a human donor who donated a stem cell graft to a child with acute lymphoblastic leukemia. V usage is TRBV20-1 and J usage is TRBJ1-5; D is unclear. The material was PBMCs from the stem cell graft donor, obtained from the stem cell graft. The CDR3 here is CSARESGQATNQPQHF. CDR3 nucleotide sequence: TGCAGTGCTAGAGAGAGTGGGCAGGCAACCAATCAGCCCCAGCATTTT.